Included here is one T cell receptor (beta chain) sequence, with context. What it binds is not known. These data originate in a study of cytomegalovirus exposure and HLA in healthy donors. Study findings and constraints: The study flagged roughly 150 TCR beta chains as cytomegalovirus-associated.

This CDR3 region has 15 residues. Trimming stripped 4 bases from V and 0 bases from J, with 11 bases between. Germline V gives CDR1 SEHNR, CDR2 FQNEAQ (reference sequence). Amplification used 60 Vbeta primers and 13 Jbeta primers. Repertoires were generated with immunoSEQ multiplex PCR, while TCRdb's copy carries only in-frame clones and drops some. The table lists about 110,000 clones, 67% of them singletons. The clonotype comes from a man younger than 30 in good health and CMV-seropositive. The gene calls are TRBV7-9 and TRBJ2-3, with a possible D match to TRBD2 (7 bases). Material for sequencing was PBMCs. The CDR3 is CASSSGGHSTDTQYF. The CDR3 DNA reads TGTGCCAGCAGCTCGGGGGGACACAGCACAGATACGCAGTATTTT.